One and the same sample provided the 20 T cell receptor beta chains below, sequenced in a study of CD4 T cells in relation to SARS-CoV-2 and coronaviruses. Before the COVID-19 pandemic, during about 2011-2019, CD4+ T cells were taken from unexposed donors. TCRdb keeps only in-frame clones here, not all; method: immunoSEQ multiplex PCR. The table lists 68,000 or so clones, 90% to 95% of them singletons. The sequenced sample was naive CD4+ T cells from PBMCs. The subset: naive CD4+ T cells isolated by negative enrichment. All receptors come from a human donor in good health.

The J gene is TRBJ1-2, the V gene TRBV24-1; no clear D. CDR1 is KGHDR, CDR2 SFDVKD, per germline. V was pared by 3 bases and J by 7 bases, with 8 bases between. CDR3 size: 12 residues. In DNA form, the CDR3 reads TGTGCCACCAGTGATCCTCGCTTTGGCTACACCTTC. Translation gives CATSDPRFGYTF.

This chain joins TRBV5-5 and TRBJ1-5; maybe TRBD1 (5 bases). V dropped 0 bases and J dropped 4 bases, with 11 bases sitting between them. CDR1 and CDR2 from the germline V gene are SGHKS and YYEKEE (reference sequence). The CDR3 consists of 15 residues. The CDR3 bases are TGTGCCAGCAGCTTGGTGGGGGGGGATAATCAGCCCCAGCATTTT. It is translated as CASSLVGGDNQPQHF.

This clone has just one count. This chain joins TRBV18 and TRBJ2-5; D uncertain. The V and J ends lost 1 base and 7 bases respectively, with 10 bases between them. The germline V gene has CDR1 KGHSH and CDR2 LQKENI. This CDR3 comprises 13 residues. The CDR3 is CASSPQDWGTQYF. The CDR3, as DNA: TGTGCCAGCTCACCACAAGACTGGGGGACCCAGTACTTC.

This clone appeared a single time. For the CDR3, the DNA is TGCGCCAGCAGCTTACAGGGACGCCAAGAGACCCAGTACTTC. The encoded protein is CASSLQGRQETQYF. This chain joins TRBV5-1 and TRBJ2-5; TRBD1 is a possible D gene (6 bases). V was shortened by 2 bases and J by 1 base, with 9 bases between the two germline ends. Germline CDR1 and CDR2: SGHRS and YFSETQ. This CDR3 comprises 14 residues.

This chain uses TRBV3-1 (or the pseudogene TRBV3-2) with TRBJ1-2; TRBD1 matches 9 bases. This CDR3 has 15 residues. CDR1 LGHDT and CDR2 YNNKEL come from the germline V gene (reference sequence). After removal of 3 bases from V and 8 bases from J, the junction contained 10 bases not matched to a gene. This CDR3 reads CASSHFGRTGDGYTF. Here the CDR3 DNA reads TGTGCCAGCAGCCATTTTGGAAGGACAGGGGACGGCTACACCTTC.

This clone turned up a few times. The chain joins TRBV2 to TRBJ1-1; D call uncertain. Germline V CDR1 and CDR2: SNHLY, FYNNEI. CDR3 size: 13 residues. Trimming stripped 6 bases from V and 5 bases from J, with 13 bases between. The CDR3: CASRDNEATEAFF. The CDR3 DNA sequence: TGTGCCAGCAGAGATAATGAGGCTACTGAAGCTTTCTTT. The full variable domain, completed using reference TRBV2 and TRBJ1-1, is EPEVTQTPSHQVTQMGQEVILRCVPISNHLYFYWYRQILGQKVEFLVSFYNNEISEKSEIFDDQFSVERPDGSNFTLKIRSTKLEDSAMYFCASRDNEATEAFFGQGTRLTVV.

The chain joins TRBV27 to TRBJ2-7; no reliable D call. Germline V lookup: CDR1 MNHEY, CDR2 SMNVEV (reference sequence). V dropped 5 bases and J dropped 4 bases, with 15 bases sitting between them. The CDR3 is 14 residues long. In nucleotides, the CDR3 is TGTGCCAGCAGTGCTCCCACGAGTGTGTACGAGCAGTACTTC. It yields the protein CASSAPTSVYEQYF.

This chain uses TRBV5-4 with TRBJ2-3, with 9 nucleotides matching TRBD2. The CDR3 is 15 amino acids. Germline CDR1 reads SGHNT; CDR2 reads YYREEE (reference sequence). Trimming at V came to 3 bases and at J to 4 bases, leaving 6 bases not matched to a gene. The CDR3 region has the DNA TGTGCCAGCAGCTCCGGGACTAGCAGAGCAGATACGCAGTATTTT. Amino acid sequence: CASSSGTSRADTQYF.

The chain has TRBV19 and TRBJ1-5, with D unclear. The CDR3 extends over 14 amino acids. Trimming took off 2 bases at V and 5 bases at J, with 10 bases between the two ends. Germline loops: CDR1 LNHDA, CDR2 SQIVND (reference sequence). CDR3 nucleotides: TGTGCCAGTAGTATAACCGGGGAGGATCAGCCCCAGCATTTT. This sequence encodes CASSITGEDQPQHF.

The genes are TRBV5-4 and TRBJ1-6; the D is unclear. V was trimmed by 4 bases and J by 7 bases, leaving 12 bases between them. In germline, CDR1 is SGHNT, CDR2 YYREEE (reference sequence). The CDR3 runs 14 residues. CDR3 sequence reads: CASSPMGRNSPLHF. The CDR3, as DNA: TGTGCCAGCAGCCCAATGGGCCGGAATTCACCCCTCCACTTT.

This chain joins TRBV28 and TRBJ2-7, with 7 bases matching TRBD1. Germline CDR1 and CDR2: MDHEN and SYDVKM. V gave up 7 bases and J gave up 6 bases; unmatched junction bases: 12. The CDR3 has 14 residues. The CDR3 nucleotides read TGTGCCAGCAAACTTGGAGACAGGGTTGCCGAGCAGTACTTC. As protein: CASKLGDRVAEQYF.

The gene calls are TRBV7-3 and TRBJ1-1; TRBD1 is a possible D gene (5 bases). V was clipped by 6 bases and J by 7 bases, with 15 bases between them. The CDR3 length is 13 residues. Germline loops: CDR1 SGHTA, CDR2 FQGTGA. This CDR3 is CASRSPGRHEAFF. Here the CDR3 DNA reads TGTGCCAGCAGATCACCGGGACGACATGAAGCTTTCTTT. The entire variable domain, with the rest obtained from reference TRBV7-3 and TRBJ1-1, is as follows: GAGVSQTPSNKVTEKGKYVELRCDPISGHTALYWYRQSLGQGPEFLIYFQGTGAADDSGLPNDRFFAVRPEGSVSTLKIQRTERGDSAVYLCASRSPGRHEAFFGQGTRLTVV.

This sequence joins TRBV7-9 and TRBJ2-3; TRBD2 agrees at 7 bases. The CDR3 has 16 amino acids. Trimming at V came to 2 bases and at J to 4 bases, leaving 9 bases not matched to a gene. Germline values: CDR1 SEHNR, CDR2 FQNEAQ (reference sequence). The CDR3 loop is CASSLSRGSGADTQYF. DNA for the CDR3: TGTGCCAGCAGCTTAAGTCGGGGGAGCGGGGCAGATACGCAGTATTTT.

V is TRBV5-4 and J is TRBJ2-5; TRBD2 matches 9 bases. V trimming: 4 bases; J trimming: 5 bases; junction bases outside the gene matches: 15. CDR3 size: 17 residues. Germline V gene data show CDR1 as SGHNT and CDR2 as YYREEE (reference sequence). CDR3 region: CASSPTLGAGGGETQYF. For the CDR3, the DNA is TGTGCCAGCAGCCCGACACTTGGAGCGGGAGGCGGGGAGACCCAGTACTTC. Drawing the rest from reference TRBV5-4 and TRBJ2-5, the complete variable domain is ETGVTQSPTHLIKTRGQQVTLRCSSQSGHNTVSWYQQALGQGPQFIFQYYREEENGRGNFPPRFSGLQFPNYSSELNVNALELDDSALYLCASSPTLGAGGGETQYFGPGTRLLVL.

This clone was counted a single time. The rearrangement uses TRBV5-1 and TRBJ2-5; 12 bases line up with TRBD2. CDR3 size: 16 residues. With V trimmed by 0 bases and J by 4 bases, 4 bases remained unmatched. Germline values: CDR1 SGHRS, CDR2 YFSETQ. CDR3 DNA: TGCGCCAGCAGCTTGGCGGCTAGCGGGGGGGCAGAGACCCAGTACTTC. This encodes CASSLAASGGAETQYF.

The chain is built from TRBV10-3 and TRBJ2-5; 8 bases are shared with TRBD2. The CDR3 has 16 residues. Trimming removed 2 bases from V and 5 bases from J; junction bases left unmatched: 10. Germline V lookup: CDR1 ENHRY, CDR2 SYGVKD. The CDR3 DNA follows: TGTGCCATCAGTGAGGGGACTAGAGGTAGTTTTGAGACCCAGTACTTC. It specifies CAISEGTRGSFETQYF.

The chain joins TRBV7-3 to TRBJ2-5; TRBD2 matches at 14 bases. The CDR3 is made up of 16 amino acids. Trimming cost V 5 bases and J 3 bases; bases outside gene matches: 5. In germline, CDR1 is SGHTA, CDR2 FQGTGA. In nucleotides, the CDR3 is TGTGCCAGCAGCCGAGGACTAGCGGGAGGAGAAGAGACCCAGTACTTC. The encoded protein is CASSRGLAGGEETQYF. Variable domain in full (rest from reference TRBV7-3 and TRBJ2-5): GAGVSQTPSNKVTEKGKYVELRCDPISGHTALYWYRQSLGQGPEFLIYFQGTGAADDSGLPNDRFFAVRPEGSVSTLKIQRTERGDSAVYLCASSRGLAGGEETQYFGPGTRLLVL.

The chain couples TRBV19 to TRBJ1-5; D perhaps matches TRBD1 (6 bases). The CDR3 covers 14 residues. The germline CDR1 and CDR2 sequences are LNHDA and SQIVND (reference sequence). V was pared by 5 bases and J by 10 bases, with 18 bases between. The CDR3 nucleotides read TGTGCCAGTAGTGTCTCAGGGGCCAGACGTCCCCAGCATTTT. It specifies CASSVSGARRPQHF.

The CDR3 nucleotides read TGTGCCTGGAGTGCACGACTAGCGGGGGGGCAGTACTTC. This gives the protein CAWSARLAGGQYF. V is TRBV30 and J is TRBJ2-7; TRBD2 matches 13 bases. The CDR3 runs 13 residues. CDR1 and CDR2 (germline): GTSNPN, SVGIG (reference sequence). Germline trimming cut 1 base from V and 9 bases from J; bases unmatched to any gene: 3.

V gene TRBV2 combines with J gene TRBJ2-3, with 9 bases matching TRBD2. After removal of 9 bases from V and 0 bases from J, the junction contained 10 bases not matched to a gene. CDR1 and CDR2 from the germline V gene are SNHLY and FYNNEI. The CDR3 is 16 amino acids. CDR3 loop: CARTLRTSASTDTQYF. The DNA of the CDR3 is TGTGCCAGGACTCTTCGGACTAGCGCGAGCACAGATACGCAGTATTTT.